The next 13 T cell receptor beta chains were all read from a single sample in a study of Ad26.COV2.S vaccination and SARS-CoV-2 variants. Treatment specified: approximately 18 received Ad26.COV2.S at low or high dose, single or two shots; about 5 received placebo; per-sample allocation not given. Samples came from day 63 after the first vaccine or placebo injection. The protocol was immunoSEQ multiplex PCR, while the TCRdb copy is restricted to in-frame clones and leaves out a portion. The sample has a few hundred thousand clones, around 93% seen once. Source: peripheral blood, taken in a trial of Ad26.COV2.S vaccine versus placebo. These receptor sequences come from a person aged 18 to 65 who received the Ad26.COV2.S COVID-19 vaccine or a placebo.

This chain uses TRBV19 with TRBJ2-1; 9 bases agree with TRBD1. The ends lost 6 bases at V and 2 bases at J; junction bases unmatched: 2. The CDR3 totals 14 residues. Per the germline V gene, CDR1 is LNHDA and CDR2 is SQIVND (reference sequence). CDR3: CASSRQGAYNEQFF. As DNA, the CDR3 is TGTGCCAGTAGCCGACAGGGGGCCTACAATGAGCAGTTCTTC.

The chain couples TRBV7-2 to TRBJ1-3; no clear D gene. The germline CDR1 and CDR2 sequences are SGHTA and FQGNSA. The CDR3 runs 13 residues. The germline V and J ends were trimmed by 3 bases and 2 bases, with 5 bases remaining between them. DNA of the CDR3: TGTGCCAGCAGCTTCACGGCTGGAAACACCATATATTTT. This gives the protein CASSFTAGNTIYF. Drawing the rest from reference TRBV7-2 and TRBJ1-3, the complete variable domain is GAGVSQSPSNKVTEKGKDVELRCDPISGHTALYWYRQSLGQGLEFLIYFQGNSAPDKSGLPSDRFSAERTGGSVSTLTIQRTQQEDSAVYLCASSFTAGNTIYFGEGSWLTVV.

The chain couples TRBV24-1 to TRBJ2-2, with D perhaps matching TRBD2 (5 bases). V was clipped by 3 bases and J by 0 bases, with 13 bases between them. This CDR3 region has 17 residues. The germline gives CDR1 KGHDR, CDR2 SFDVKD. CDR3 sequence reads: CATSDGYGVSNTGELFF. The CDR3 nucleotides read TGTGCCACCAGTGATGGGTACGGGGTTTCGAACACCGGGGAGCTGTTTTTT.

The rearrangement joins TRBV28 to TRBJ1-2, with 8 bases matching TRBD1. Germline V gene data show CDR1 as MDHEN and CDR2 as SYDVKM. CDR3 size: 14 residues. Trimming at V came to 6 bases and at J to 8 bases, leaving 11 bases not matched to a gene. The CDR3 DNA sequence: TGTGCCAGCAGACTGACAGGGGCGCCTTGGGGCTACACCTTC. This sequence encodes CASRLTGAPWGYTF.

This chain links TRBV27 with TRBJ2-1; D is possibly TRBD2 (5 bases). This CDR3 region has 15 residues. Germline V gene data show CDR1 as MNHEY and CDR2 as SMNVEV (reference sequence). V dropped 7 bases and J dropped 4 bases, with 17 bases sitting between them. The CDR3 loop reads CASMSGLWTYNEQFF. CDR3 sequence (DNA): TGTGCCAGCATGTCCGGACTCTGGACTTACAATGAGCAGTTCTTC.

The J gene is TRBJ2-7, the V gene TRBV5-1; D gene ambiguous. The CDR3 is made up of 13 amino acids. Trimming removed 0 bases from V and 3 bases from J, with 7 bases in between. The germline gives CDR1 SGHRS, CDR2 YFSETQ. The CDR3 reads CASSLEGNYEQYF. The CDR3 bases are TGCGCCAGCAGCTTGGAAGGGAACTACGAGCAGTACTTC.

As for this clone: Other DNA sequences of this sample code for an identical CDR3. This rearrangement joins TRBV19 to TRBJ1-1; D unresolved. Germline V CDR1 and CDR2: LNHDA, SQIVND (reference sequence). The CDR3 contains 13 residues. Trimming shortened V by 1 base and J by 4 bases, and 7 bases separated the two germline ends. CDR3: CASSIGGLTEAFF. CDR3 sequence (DNA): TGTGCCAGTAGTATAGGGGGTCTCACTGAAGCTTTCTTT.

This clone was picked up one time. The rearrangement uses TRBV30 and TRBJ2-2; D remains ambiguous. CDR1 is GTSNPN and CDR2 is SVGIG in the germline V gene (reference sequence). The CDR3 has 15 amino acids. V was pared by 0 bases and J by 4 bases, with 12 bases between. In DNA, the CDR3 is TGTGCCTGGAGTGTACCGTTTCACTCCACCGGGGAGCTGTTTTTT. Translation gives CAWSVPFHSTGELFF.

This clone was seen only once. This rearrangement joins TRBV4-1 to TRBJ1-3; D gene uncertain. Germline V gene lookup returns CDR1 MGHRA and CDR2 YSYEKL. This CDR3 contains 15 residues. Trimming took 2 bases from V and 2 from J, leaving 10 bases between them. CDR3 residues: CASSQRVVAGNTIYF. DNA of the CDR3: TGCGCCAGCAGCCAAAGGGTTGTCGCTGGAAACACCATATATTTT.

The V and J genes are TRBV7-2 and TRBJ1-1; no clear D. Per germline, CDR1 SGHTA and CDR2 FQGNSA. The CDR3 totals 14 residues. The germline V and J ends were trimmed by 1 base and 4 bases, with 10 bases remaining between them. CDR3 DNA sequence: TGTGCCAGCAGCTTAGTTGGGTTGGGCACTGAAGCTTTCTTT. This sequence encodes CASSLVGLGTEAFF.

The genes are TRBV6-2 or TRBV6-3 and TRBJ1-1; D not certain. Germline-derived CDR1 and CDR2 are MNHEY and SVGEGT. The V and J ends lost 3 bases and 5 bases respectively, with 7 bases between them. The CDR3 contains 12 residues. CDR3 bases: TGTGCCAGCAGTTATGTTTTGACTGAAGCTTTCTTT. Its translation is CASSYVLTEAFF.

With respect to this clone: Sequence at one end of the junction differs from germline and may be a read error. This rearrangement joins TRBV7-2 to TRBJ2-1; the D gene is possibly TRBD2 (6 bases). The CDR3 sequence is 14 residues long. CDR1 and CDR2 (germline): SGHTA, FQGNSA. CDR3 DNA sequence: TGTGCCAGCAGCTTAGGGGGCGGGGCCCTCGTTTCGATCTTC. Its translation is CASSLGGGALVSIF.

This chain uses TRBV28 with TRBJ2-1; perhaps D is TRBD1 or TRBD2 (5 bases each). The germline CDR1 and CDR2 sequences are MDHEN and SYDVKM. The CDR3 has 16 amino acids. V lost 5 bases to trimming and J lost 3 bases, with 17 bases between them. The CDR3 bases are TGTGCCAGCAGTCCCCCGTCGGGACGTTACTACAATGAGCAGTTCTTC. Protein: CASSPPSGRYYNEQFF.